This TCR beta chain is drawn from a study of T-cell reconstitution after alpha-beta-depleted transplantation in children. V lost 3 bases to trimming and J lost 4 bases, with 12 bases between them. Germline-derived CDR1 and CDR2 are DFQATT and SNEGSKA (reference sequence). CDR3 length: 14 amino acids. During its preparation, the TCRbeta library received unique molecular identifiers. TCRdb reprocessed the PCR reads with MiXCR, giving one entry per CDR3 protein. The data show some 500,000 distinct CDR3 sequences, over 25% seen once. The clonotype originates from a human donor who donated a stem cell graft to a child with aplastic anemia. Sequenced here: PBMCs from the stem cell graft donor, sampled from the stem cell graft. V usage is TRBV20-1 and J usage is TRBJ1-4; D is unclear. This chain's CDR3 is CSARIGSINEKLFF. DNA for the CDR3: TGCAGTGCTAGGATCGGCTCAATTAATGAAAAACTGTTTTTT.